This T cell receptor (beta chain) was sequenced in a study of OX40 agonist ivuxolimab in advanced cancers. With regard to the full study: The costimulatory receptor OX40 (CD134) was targeted by ivuxolimab, a fully human IgG2 agonistic monoclonal antibody. The monotherapy dose-escalation portion (N of about 57 patients) of the phase I ivuxolimab trial is reported in the paper. Prior anti-PD-1, anti-PD-L1 or anti-CTLA-4 therapy was permitted, and about two fifths of dose-escalation patients had received checkpoint inhibitors. Intravenous ivuxolimab was administered to patients every 2 weeks at six dose levels: 0.01, 0.1, 0.3, 1.5, 3 and 10 mg/kg. Among the roughly 52 dose-escalation patients, some 19 had hepatocellular carcinoma, around 15 melanoma, 9 renal cell carcinoma and 9 head and neck cancer. A male proportion of about 79% and a mean age of 60 years, ranging from about 20 to 85, were recorded for the dose-escalation cohort. Three dose-escalation patients achieved partial responses, one with hepatocellular carcinoma and two with cutaneous melanoma. The point of sequencing TCRbeta in the periphery was to test whether ivuxolimab changed TCR sequence diversity and drove clonal T-cell expansion. Points the paper makes about the study in general: On average, CD8+ T cells showed more expanded clones than CD4+ T cells after ivuxolimab. In partial responders in the 0.1-3.0 mg/kg groups, normalized peripheral clonal expansion was found to be among the lowest, especially among CD8+ T cells. At doses of 0.1 to 3.0 mg/kg, clonal expansion of both CD4+ and CD8+ blood T cells was observed from baseline to week 6. Low levels of normalized T-cell clonal expansion were also shown by some nonresponding patients. Antigen specificity was not determined for the clonally expanded peripheral T cells.

This clone has a single count. Its antigen is unknown. The sample holds no much larger clone one base away, and base qualities are not on file. Genomic DNA was isolated from the sorted cells so that the TCRbeta CDR3 region could be sequenced. TCRbeta CDR3 regions were sequenced using the immunoSEQ Assay. Sourced from immuneACCESS, this table was stored by TCRdb with only in-frame sequences that have V and J called. A share of the clones is absent; for the studies checked, an unresolved V gene accounts for under half, and the remainder has no known explanation. The sample table shows fewer than 95,000 clones, and roughly 90% are seen once. Clones ranked in the top ten supply around 3.3% of the sample. Patients with autoimmune disease history or receiving systemic immunosuppression were excluded from the trial. Peripheral blood for TCR sequencing was collected from all dose cohorts at baseline, on cycle 4 day 1, and on cycle 7 day 1. Samples were obtained from an open-label, multicenter, first-in-human phase I dose-escalation trial of ivuxolimab. Adults with locally advanced or metastatic melanoma, renal cell carcinoma, hepatocellular carcinoma or head and neck squamous cell carcinoma were enrolled in the trial. CD4+ and CD8+ T cells were sorted separately from peripheral blood before TCR sequencing.

Sequencing used CD4+ or CD8+ T cells sorted from blood, obtained in a trial of the OX40 agonist ivuxolimab. The TCR was taken from an adult with an advanced solid tumor such as melanoma, head and neck, liver or kidney cancer.

The nucleotide sequence is TGTGCCAGCGGGGGCTTGGGGCCCTGGAGCACCGGGGAGCTGTTTTTT. Its protein is CASGGLGPWSTGELFF. This receptor chain uses TRBV27 and TRBJ2-2; TRBD1 could be the D gene, as 6 bases match. The germline V gene (reference sequence) specifies MNHEY as CDR1 and SMNVEV as CDR2. The CDR3 runs 16 residues from the cysteine to the phenylalanine. Of all the DNA, just the CDR3 is kept, 48 bases in frame from base 1. The V end loses 8 bases and the J end loses 4 bases, and a stretch of 20 bases separates them.